Listed here is a single T cell receptor beta chain. In TCRdb, the PCR reads were re-called with MiXCR into one record per CDR3 protein. Among approximately 590,000 distinct CDR3 sequences, over 25% were seen once, and the ten largest hold 0.78%. This record comes from a study of molecular identifiers for immune sequencing clone quantification. CDR1 is DFQATT and CDR2 is SNEGSKA in the germline V gene (reference sequence). With 1 base removed from V and 3 bases from J, the gap between germline ends came to 13 bases. The CDR3 has 15 amino acids. The chain joins TRBV20-1 to TRBJ1-5; D is possibly TRBD1 (6 bases). Sequencing was performed on naive CD8+ T cells from blood, with Jurkat cell RNA spiked in. Subset here: FACS-sorted CD8+CD4-CCR7+CD45RA+ naive T cells. The TCR comes from a human donor in good health. Some libraries in this study had Jurkat cell RNA spiked in. The CDR3: CSARGRGGNNQPQHF. The CDR3 coding sequence is TGCAGTGCTAGAGGTCGAGGGGGAAACAATCAGCCCCAGCATTTT.